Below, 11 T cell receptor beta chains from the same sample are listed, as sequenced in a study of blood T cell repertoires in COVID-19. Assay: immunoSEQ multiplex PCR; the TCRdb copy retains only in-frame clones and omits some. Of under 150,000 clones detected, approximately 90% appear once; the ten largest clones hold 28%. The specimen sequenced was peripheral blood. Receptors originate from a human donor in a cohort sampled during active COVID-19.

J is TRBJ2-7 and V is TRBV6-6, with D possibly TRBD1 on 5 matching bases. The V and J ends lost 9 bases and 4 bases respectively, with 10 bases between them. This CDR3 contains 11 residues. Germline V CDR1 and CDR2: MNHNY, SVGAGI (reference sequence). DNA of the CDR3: TGTGCCAGTCGAACAGGATACGAGCAGTACTTC. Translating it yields CASRTGYEQYF.

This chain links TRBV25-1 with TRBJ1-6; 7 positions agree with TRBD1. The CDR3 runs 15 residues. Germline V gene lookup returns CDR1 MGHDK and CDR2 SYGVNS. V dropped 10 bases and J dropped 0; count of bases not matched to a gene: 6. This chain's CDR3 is CATQDRSSYNSPLHF. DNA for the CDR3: TGTGCCACCCAGGACAGGAGCTCCTATAATTCACCCCTCCACTTT.

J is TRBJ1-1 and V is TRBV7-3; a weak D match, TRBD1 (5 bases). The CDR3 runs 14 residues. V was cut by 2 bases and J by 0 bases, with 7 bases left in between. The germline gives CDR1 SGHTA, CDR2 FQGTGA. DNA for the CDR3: TGTGCCAGCAGCTTAGGAGGGGTGAACACTGAAGCTTTCTTT. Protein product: CASSLGGVNTEAFF.

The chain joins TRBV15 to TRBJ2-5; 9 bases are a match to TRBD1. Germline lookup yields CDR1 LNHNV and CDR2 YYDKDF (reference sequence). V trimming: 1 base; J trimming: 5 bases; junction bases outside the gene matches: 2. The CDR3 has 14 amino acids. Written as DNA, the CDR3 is TGTGCCACCAGCAGAGGGACAGGGGTGGAGACCCAGTACTTC. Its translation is CATSRGTGVETQYF.

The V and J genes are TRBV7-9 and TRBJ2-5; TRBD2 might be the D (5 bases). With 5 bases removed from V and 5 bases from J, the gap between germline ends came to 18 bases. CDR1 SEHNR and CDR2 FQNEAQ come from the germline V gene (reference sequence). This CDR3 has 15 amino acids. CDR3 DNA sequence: TGTGCCAGCAGCCCCCCAGACGGAGGCCACGAGACCCAGTACTTC. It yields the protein CASSPPDGGHETQYF.

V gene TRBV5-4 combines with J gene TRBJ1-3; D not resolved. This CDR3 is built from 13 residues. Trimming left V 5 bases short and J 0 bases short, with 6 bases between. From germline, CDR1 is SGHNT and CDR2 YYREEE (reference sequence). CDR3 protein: CASRHHSGNTIYF. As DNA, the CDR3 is TGTGCCAGCAGACACCACTCTGGAAACACCATATATTTT.

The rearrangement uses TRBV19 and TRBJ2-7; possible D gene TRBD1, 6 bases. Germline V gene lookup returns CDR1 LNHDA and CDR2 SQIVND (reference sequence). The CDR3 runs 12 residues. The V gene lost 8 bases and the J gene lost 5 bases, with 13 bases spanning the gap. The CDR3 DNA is TGTGCCAGTTCCACAGGGTACCACGAGCAGTACTTC. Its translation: CASSTGYHEQYF.

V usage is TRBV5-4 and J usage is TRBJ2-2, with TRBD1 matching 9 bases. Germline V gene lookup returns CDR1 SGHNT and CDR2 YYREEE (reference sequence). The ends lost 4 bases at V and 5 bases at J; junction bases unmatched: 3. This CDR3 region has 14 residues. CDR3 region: CASSTGQGTGELFF. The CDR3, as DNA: TGTGCCAGCAGCACCGGACAGGGGACCGGGGAGCTGTTTTTT.

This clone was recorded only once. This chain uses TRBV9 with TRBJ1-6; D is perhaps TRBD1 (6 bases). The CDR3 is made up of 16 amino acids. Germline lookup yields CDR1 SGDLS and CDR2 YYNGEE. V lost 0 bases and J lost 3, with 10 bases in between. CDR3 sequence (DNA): TGTGCCAGCAGCGTAGAGGGGGGGAACTATAATTCACCCCTCCACTTT. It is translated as CASSVEGGNYNSPLHF.

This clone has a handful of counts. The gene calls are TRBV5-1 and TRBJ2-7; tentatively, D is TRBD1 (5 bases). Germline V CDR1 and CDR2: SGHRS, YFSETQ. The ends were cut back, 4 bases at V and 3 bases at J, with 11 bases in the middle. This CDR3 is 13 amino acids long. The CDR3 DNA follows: TGCGCCAGCAGCGTGCAGACAGACTACGAGCAGTACTTC. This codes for CASSVQTDYEQYF.

CDR3 amino acids: CASSYRTSGALNEQFF. As DNA, the CDR3 is TGCGCCAGCAGCTACCGGACTAGCGGGGCGCTCAATGAGCAGTTCTTC. V gene TRBV5-1 combines with J gene TRBJ2-1; 12 bases agree with TRBD2. The V gene end was trimmed by 3 bases and the J gene end by 6 bases; junction bases not matched to a gene: 7. Per germline, CDR1 SGHRS and CDR2 YFSETQ. This CDR3 is 16 amino acids long.